The sequence of this T cell receptor (beta chain) was determined in a study of early T cells in non-severe SARS-CoV-2 infection. Overall study: Sequencing used unsorted whole-blood bulk RNA, so chains lack pairing. Study results and limitations: The matching step, a VDJdb search, favored anti-spike CD8 responses and missed private and CD4 specificities.

The germline CDR1 and CDR2 sequences are SGHAT and FQNNGV. The CDR3 length is 17 residues. V shed 4 bases and J shed 2 bases, with 18 bases lying between them. The sample holds a few counts of this clonotype. Its antigen is as yet unknown. TCRdb itself ran the 5' RACE reads through MiXCR, one entry per CDR3 protein. The table has fewer than 85,000 distinct CDR3 sequences, around 16% seen once. The chain employs TRBV11-2 and TRBJ2-1, with D possibly being TRBD1 (5 bases). Source material: whole blood. This sequence originates from an adult who was a healthcare worker with PCR-confirmed SARS-CoV-2 infection or an uninfected control (not recorded which). CDR3 sequence (DNA): TGTGCCAGCAGCTCGTGGGGCACTATCGGGCCCTACAATGAGCAGTTCTTC. As protein: CASSSWGTIGPYNEQFF.